The 30 T cell receptor beta chains below were found in one sample sequenced in a study of CD8+ T cells in alopecia areata. Extraction and reverse transcription of RNA yielded cDNA as the sequencing template. Sequencing used immunoSEQ multiplex PCR; TCRdb keeps in-frame clones, though not all of them. Here the sample spans 110,000 to 150,000 clones, more than 85% being singletons. Indicated treatment: oral pan-JAK inhibitor, 5-10 mg twice daily. Source: CD8+ T cells sorted from blood, taken at week 4, from a patient treated with tofacitinib. The receptors were gathered from a human donor with alopecia areata.

This chain connects TRBV28 to TRBJ2-7; 7 positions match TRBD2. From germline, CDR1 is MDHEN and CDR2 SYDVKM. Unmatched junction bases numbered 9, after V lost 7 bases and J lost 0 bases. The length of the CDR3 is 15 residues. The CDR3 region is CASTLRGGSSYEQYF. The CDR3 nucleotides read TGTGCCAGCACCTTACGCGGCGGGAGCTCCTACGAGCAGTACTTC. Full variable domain (outside the CDR3, taken from reference TRBV28 and TRBJ2-7): DVKVTQSSRYLVKRTGEKVFLECVQDMDHENMFWYRQDPGLGLRLIYFSYDVKMKEKGDIPEGYSVSREKKERFSLILESASTNQTSMYLCASTLRGGSSYEQYFGPGTRLTVT.

V usage is TRBV9 and J usage is TRBJ2-3, with D perhaps TRBD1 (6 bases). The CDR3 runs to 14 residues. Germline CDR1 SGDLS, CDR2 YYNGEE. Trimming cost V 6 bases and J 4 bases, with 15 bases left between them. CDR3 loop: CASNGNRAADTQYF. DNA for the CDR3: TGTGCCAGCAATGGTAACAGGGCCGCAGATACGCAGTATTTT.

This clone appeared a few times. Other nucleotide sequences in the sample specify the same CDR3. Written as DNA, the CDR3 is TGTGCCAGCAGTTTAGGGTACGAGCAGTACTTC. Translated: CASSLGYEQYF. The chain combines TRBV27 with TRBJ2-7; the D is unclear. There are 11 residues in the CDR3. CDR1 is MNHEY, CDR2 SMNVEV, per germline (reference sequence). The ends were cut back, 2 bases at V and 4 bases at J, with 3 bases in the middle.

This clone has just one count. The chain employs TRBV7-3 and TRBJ2-2, with D tentatively TRBD1 (6 bases). CDR3 length: 17 amino acids. Per the germline V gene, CDR1 is SGHTA and CDR2 is FQGTGA. V was clipped by 4 bases and J by 6 bases, with 21 bases between them. This chain's CDR3 is CASSSAPGHPEAGELFF. The CDR3 DNA follows: TGTGCCAGCAGCTCAGCCCCGGGACACCCCGAGGCCGGGGAGCTGTTTTTT.

V gene TRBV4-1 combines with J gene TRBJ2-7; 8 bases agree with TRBD1. There are 16 residues in the CDR3. CDR1 is MGHRA, CDR2 YSYEKL, per germline. V gave up 0 bases and J gave up 7 bases; unmatched junction bases: 11. This CDR3 reads CASSQEFGTGLLEQYF. CDR3 sequence (DNA): TGCGCCAGCAGCCAAGAGTTTGGGACAGGCCTTTTGGAGCAGTACTTC.

CDR3 nucleotides: TGTGCCACCTTGACCGGGGAGCTGTTTTTT. It encodes CATLTGELFF. This chain joins TRBV7-2 and TRBJ2-2; no clear D gene. The V gene lost 10 bases and the J gene lost 5 bases, with 5 bases spanning the gap. In germline, CDR1 is SGHTA, CDR2 FQGNSA. The CDR3 has 10 amino acids.

CDR3 coding DNA: TGTGCCTGGAGTCCCCCTCTCGGCAGGGTAAACACTGAAGCTTTCTTT. Translation gives CAWSPPLGRVNTEAFF. The chain joins TRBV30 to TRBJ1-1, with D perhaps TRBD1 (5 bases). Trimming left V 2 bases short and J 2 bases short, with 18 bases between. The CDR3 length is 16 residues. Germline-derived CDR1 and CDR2 are GTSNPN and SVGIG (reference sequence).

This clone was picked up one time. The genes are TRBV30 and TRBJ2-1, with 12 bases identical to TRBD2. Germline V gene data show CDR1 as GTSNPN and CDR2 as SVGIG (reference sequence). The CDR3 length is 14 residues. V shed 4 bases, J shed 5 bases, and the junction held 3 bases outside the gene matches. The CDR3 region is CAWIGLAGHNEQFF. DNA for the CDR3: TGTGCCTGGATAGGACTAGCGGGACACAATGAGCAGTTCTTC.

This clone was observed a single time. This sequence joins TRBV10-3 and TRBJ1-1, with D unclear. Germline V gene data show CDR1 as ENHRY and CDR2 as SYGVKD. The CDR3 runs 12 residues. Trimming cost V 6 bases and J 1 base, with 6 bases left between them. CDR3 DNA sequence: TGTGCCATCAGCGGGAGGAACACTGAAGCTTTCTTT. Protein sequence: CAISGRNTEAFF.

In the case of this clone: The same CDR3 can be traced to other DNA sequences in this sample. The chain has TRBV30 and TRBJ2-1, with 7 bases lining up with TRBD2. From germline, CDR1 is GTSNPN and CDR2 SVGIG (reference sequence). Trimming cost V 1 base and J 0 bases; bases outside gene matches: 0. The CDR3 is 14 amino acids. For the CDR3, the DNA is TGTGCCTGGAGTGGCGGGAGCTCCTACAATGAGCAGTTCTTC. Amino acids: CAWSGGSSYNEQFF.

This clone is a singleton in its sample. V usage is TRBV13 and J usage is TRBJ2-7; TRBD1 matches 8 bases. V trimming: 0 bases; J trimming: 2 bases; junction bases outside the gene matches: 0. This CDR3 is built from 14 residues. CDR1 PRHDT and CDR2 FYEKMQ come from the germline V gene (reference sequence). CDR3 sequence: CASSLGDRAYEQYF. The CDR3 DNA is TGTGCCAGCAGCTTAGGGGACAGGGCCTACGAGCAGTACTTC.

The J gene is TRBJ1-1, the V gene TRBV30; a possible D gene is TRBD1 (6 bases). Germline V gene data show CDR1 as GTSNPN and CDR2 as SVGIG (reference sequence). Between the trimmed V and J ends, which lost 0 bases and 6 bases, there was a span of 11 bases. CDR3 size: 13 residues. The CDR3 region has the DNA TGTGCCTGGAGTGTAGGGGGGGCGGCTGAAGCTTTCTTT. Translating gives CAWSVGGAAEAFF.

The gene calls are TRBV7-2 and TRBJ2-1, with 7 bases lining up with TRBD2. V shed 1 base and J 2 bases; nucleotides not matched to a gene: 2. The CDR3 is made up of 15 amino acids. CDR1 and CDR2 (germline): SGHTA, FQGNSA. The CDR3 sequence: CASSLVGGPYNEQFF. The CDR3, as DNA: TGTGCCAGCAGCTTAGTGGGAGGGCCCTACAATGAGCAGTTCTTC. Full variable domain (outside the CDR3, taken from reference TRBV7-2 and TRBJ2-1): GAGVSQSPSNKVTEKGKDVELRCDPISGHTALYWYRQSLGQGLEFLIYFQGNSAPDKSGLPSDRFSAERTGGSVSTLTIQRTQQEDSAVYLCASSLVGGPYNEQFFGPGTRLTVL.

The rearrangement links TRBV5-1 to TRBJ2-2; TRBD2 matches at 7 bases. The CDR3 has 14 residues. V gave up 3 bases and J gave up 4 bases; unmatched junction bases: 3. Per the germline V gene, CDR1 is SGHRS and CDR2 is YFSETQ. This chain's CDR3 is CASSSERGTGELFF. The CDR3 region has the DNA TGCGCCAGCAGCTCGGAGCGGGGCACCGGGGAGCTGTTTTTT.

The chain couples TRBV29-1 to TRBJ2-1, with D perhaps TRBD1 or TRBD2 (5 bases each). Germline CDR1 is SQVTM and CDR2 is ANQGSEA. This CDR3 comprises 14 residues. Trimming removed 5 bases from V and 6 bases from J, with 17 bases in between. The CDR3 DNA reads as TGCAGCGTTATGCGTGCCGGGGCGCGCAATGAGCAGTTCTTC. It translates to CSVMRAGARNEQFF.

The J gene is TRBJ2-7, the V gene TRBV2; 7 positions match TRBD1. The junction had 12 bases not matched to a gene; V was cut back by 10 bases and J by 0 bases. Germline CDR1 and CDR2: SNHLY and FYNNEI. The CDR3 is 15 amino acids. CDR3: CATTGPGTVSYEQYF. DNA for the CDR3: TGTGCCACCACCGGCCCCGGGACAGTCTCCTACGAGCAGTACTTC.

The rearrangement uses TRBV29-1 and TRBJ2-3, with 7 bases fitting TRBD1. The CDR3 totals 14 residues. Germline CDR1 and CDR2: SQVTM and ANQGSEA. V lost 4 bases and J lost 0; bases outside the gene matches: 4. In DNA, the CDR3 is TGCAGCGTTGGAGGGACAGACAGCACAGATACGCAGTATTTT. It specifies CSVGGTDSTDTQYF.

The rearrangement links TRBV7-9 to TRBJ1-5; D might be TRBD1 (5 bases). V lost 0 bases to trimming and J lost 7 bases, with 13 bases between them. The CDR3 is 15 residues long. From germline, CDR1 is SEHNR and CDR2 FQNEAQ (reference sequence). The CDR3: CASSLAGQGGQPQHF. In nucleotides, the CDR3 is TGTGCCAGCAGCTTAGCGGGGCAGGGAGGGCAGCCCCAGCATTTT.

Only one count was recorded for this clone. The chain links TRBV6-5 to TRBJ2-7, with 7 positions matching TRBD1. From germline, CDR1 is MNHEY and CDR2 SVGAGI. V gave up 8 bases and J gave up 5 bases; unmatched junction bases: 6. The CDR3 is made up of 12 amino acids. The CDR3 loop reads CASRDRHDEQYF. The CDR3 nucleotides read TGTGCCAGCCGGGACAGACACGACGAGCAGTACTTC.

The DNA for the CDR3 is TGTGCCAGCAGCTTTAAGACTAGCGGAGAGACCCAGTACTTC. As protein: CASSFKTSGETQYF. The rearrangement joins TRBV5-6 to TRBJ2-5; 9 nucleotides match TRBD2. CDR3 length: 14 residues. Germline V gene sequence: CDR1 SGHDT, CDR2 YYEEEE. V was clipped by 2 bases and J by 4 bases; unmatched bases: 3. The variable domain in full, with the rest retrieved from reference TRBV5-6 and TRBJ2-5, is DAGVTQSPTHLIKTRGQQVTLRCSPKSGHDTVSWYQQALGQGPQFIFQYYEEEERQRGNFPDRFSGHQFPNYSSELNVNALLLGDSALYLCASSFKTSGETQYFGPGTRLLVL.

The chain couples TRBV5-1 to TRBJ2-5, with D perhaps being TRBD1 or TRBD2 (5 bases each). Trimming left V 5 bases short and J 5 bases short, with 19 bases between. The germline CDR1 and CDR2 sequences are SGHRS and YFSETQ. The CDR3 extends over 15 amino acids. The CDR3 loop is CASREDTRVYETQYF. The CDR3 coding sequence is TGCGCCAGCAGGGAGGACACCCGTGTGTATGAGACCCAGTACTTC.

This clone was found a few times. This chain links TRBV15 with TRBJ2-3, with a possible D match to TRBD1 (5 bases). In germline, CDR1 is LNHNV, CDR2 YYDKDF (reference sequence). Trimming removed 3 bases at V and 6 bases at J, with 7 bases between. The CDR3 extends over 12 amino acids. CDR3 sequence: CATSSRVDTQYF. CDR3 DNA: TGTGCCACCAGCAGCAGGGTCGATACGCAGTATTTT.

This rearrangement joins TRBV5-6 to TRBJ2-7; D might be TRBD2 (5 bases). The CDR3 totals 12 residues. CDR1 and CDR2 (germline): SGHDT, YYEEEE. V lost 3 bases, J lost 7 bases, and 11 bases lay in between. The CDR3 nucleotides read TGTGCCAGCAGCTCTGACTCGGGGGAGCAGTACTTC. This sequence encodes CASSSDSGEQYF.

The V call is TRBV15, the J call TRBJ2-3, with 9 bases that match TRBD1. V lost 1 base to trimming and J lost 0 bases; unmatched junction nucleotides: 2. The CDR3 length is 16 residues. Germline loops: CDR1 LNHNV, CDR2 YYDKDF (reference sequence). For the CDR3, the DNA is TGTGCCACCAGCAGAGGACAGGGGGGCAGCACAGATACGCAGTATTTT. Translating gives CATSRGQGGSTDTQYF.

CDR3 sequence: CATSRLGTGAYEQYF. The CDR3 coding sequence is TGTGCCACCAGCAGGTTAGGGACAGGGGCCTACGAGCAGTACTTC. The V and J genes are TRBV15 and TRBJ2-7, with 10 bases aligning to TRBD1. Germline lookup yields CDR1 LNHNV and CDR2 YYDKDF (reference sequence). This CDR3 spans 15 amino acids. V shed 3 bases and J 2 bases; nucleotides not matched to a gene: 4.

The chain is built from TRBV7-9 and TRBJ2-3; possibly TRBD1 for D (7 bases). Trimming removed 4 bases from V and 5 bases from J, with 10 bases in between. CDR1 and CDR2 (germline): SEHNR, FQNEAQ (reference sequence). CDR3 length equals 13 residues. The chain's CDR3 is CASSSQGGDTQYF. CDR3 nucleotides: TGTGCCAGCAGCTCGCAGGGGGGAGATACGCAGTATTTT. Drawing the rest from reference TRBV7-9 and TRBJ2-3, the complete variable domain is DTGVSQNPRHKITKRGQNVTFRCDPISEHNRLYWYRQTLGQGPEFLTYFQNEAQLEKSRLLSDRFSAERPKGSFSTLEIQRTEQGDSAMYLCASSSQGGDTQYFGPGTRLTVL.

The V call is TRBV11-2, the J call TRBJ2-1, with 7 bases aligning to TRBD1. V dropped 4 bases and J dropped 11; count of bases not matched to a gene: 8. The CDR3 has 13 amino acids. Germline loops: CDR1 SGHAT, CDR2 FQNNGV. The CDR3 sequence: CASSYPDRVKQFF. The CDR3 nucleotides read TGTGCCAGCAGCTACCCCGACAGGGTAAAGCAGTTCTTC.

The chain recombines TRBV7-3 with TRBJ2-3; D not resolved. From germline, CDR1 is SGHTA and CDR2 FQGTGA. This CDR3 spans 14 amino acids. Trimming left V 4 bases short and J 4 bases short, with 12 bases between. The chain's CDR3 is CASSSTLGSDTQYF. CDR3 nucleotides: TGTGCCAGCAGCTCAACATTGGGTTCAGATACGCAGTATTTT.

V and J are TRBV9 and TRBJ2-7; the match to TRBD1 covers 8 bases. Per germline, CDR1 SGDLS and CDR2 YYNGEE. This CDR3 has 14 amino acids. Unmatched junction bases numbered 7, after V lost 4 bases and J lost 4 bases. The CDR3 DNA reads as TGTGCCAGCAGCAGTACGGGACAGGCGTACGAGCAGTACTTC. Its protein product is CASSSTGQAYEQYF. The full variable domain, its missing parts supplied by reference TRBV9 and TRBJ2-7, is DSGVTQTPKHLITATGQRVTLRCSPRSGDLSVYWYQQSLDQGLQFLIQYYNGEERAKGNILERFSAQQFPDLHSELNLSSLELGDSALYFCASSSTGQAYEQYFGPGTRLTVT.

A note on this clone: This CDR3 is also generated by other DNA sequences in the sample. This sequence joins TRBV7-9 and TRBJ2-1; no clear D gene. The V end lost 5 bases, the J end lost 3 bases, and 5 bases lay between the germline ends. The CDR3 totals 12 residues. From germline, CDR1 is SEHNR and CDR2 FQNEAQ (reference sequence). The CDR3 region is CASSPGYNEQFF. For the CDR3, the DNA is TGTGCCAGCAGCCCGGGCTACAATGAGCAGTTCTTC.